The TCR beta chain under discussion was sequenced for a study of PD-L1 blockade in urothelial cancer. Looking at the study overall: Analyzed time points were 3 weeks (second dose) and 6 weeks after therapy began. The study recovered a median of 141,255 T cells per blood sample. General observations from the study: Prediction of better survival came from below-median pretreatment blood TCR clonality.

About this clone itself: Its target is unknown.

Time point reported: pretreatment peripheral blood. Urothelial carcinoma affected the patients, and it was locally advanced or metastatic. Using immunoSEQ multiplex PCR, the repertoire was profiled, and TCRdb retains in-frame clones only, with some absent. Of just under 40,000 clones listed, approximately 89% are singletons. The length of the CDR3 is 14 residues. The V segment lost 6 bases and the J segment 6 bases; nucleotides outside the gene matches: 10. Per germline, CDR1 LNHDA and CDR2 SQIVND (reference sequence). The chain is built from TRBV19 and TRBJ2-7; the match to TRBD2 covers 8 bases. The source is a woman aged 60-75 years with urothelial cancer. Material: PBMCs, obtained around atezolizumab (anti-PD-L1) treatment. The CDR3 DNA sequence: TGTGCCAGTAGCTTGGCGAGCGGGAGTGCCGAGCAGTACTTC. This translates into CASSLASGSAEQYF.